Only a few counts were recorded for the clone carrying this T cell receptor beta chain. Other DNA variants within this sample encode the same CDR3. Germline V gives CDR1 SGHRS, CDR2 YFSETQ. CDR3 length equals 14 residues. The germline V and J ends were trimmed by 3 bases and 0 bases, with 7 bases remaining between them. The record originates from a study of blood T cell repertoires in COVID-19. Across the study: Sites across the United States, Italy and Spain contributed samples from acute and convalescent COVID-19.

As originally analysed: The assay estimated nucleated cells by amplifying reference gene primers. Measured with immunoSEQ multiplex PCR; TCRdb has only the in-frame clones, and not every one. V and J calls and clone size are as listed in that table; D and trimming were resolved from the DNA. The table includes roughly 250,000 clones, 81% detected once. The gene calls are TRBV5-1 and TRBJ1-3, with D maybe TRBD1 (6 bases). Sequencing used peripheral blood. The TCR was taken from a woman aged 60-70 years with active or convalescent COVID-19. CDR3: CASSSGVSGNTIYF. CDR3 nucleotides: TGCGCCAGCAGCTCAGGGGTCTCTGGAAACACCATATATTTT.